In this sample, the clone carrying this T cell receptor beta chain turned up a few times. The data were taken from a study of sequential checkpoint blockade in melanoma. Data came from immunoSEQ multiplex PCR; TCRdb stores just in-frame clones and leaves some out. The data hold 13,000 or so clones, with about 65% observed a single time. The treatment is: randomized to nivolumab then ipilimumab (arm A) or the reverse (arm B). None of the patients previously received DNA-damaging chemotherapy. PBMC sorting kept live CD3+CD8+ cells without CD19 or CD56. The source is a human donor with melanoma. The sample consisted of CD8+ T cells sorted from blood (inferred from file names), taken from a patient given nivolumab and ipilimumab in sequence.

CDR3 nucleotides: TGTGCCAGCAGTGAAGGGTTCAGGGCGAACACCGGGGAGCTGTTTTTT. This gives the protein CASSEGFRANTGELFF. V usage is TRBV6-1 and J usage is TRBJ2-2; D is perhaps TRBD1 (5 bases). The length of the CDR3 is 16 residues. The V end lost 1 base, the J end lost 0 bases, and 9 bases lay between the germline ends. Germline V gives CDR1 MNHNS, CDR2 SASEGT.